This T cell receptor (beta chain) was observed in a study of blood T cell repertoires in COVID-19. The CDR3 extends over 16 amino acids. In germline, CDR1 is MDHEN, CDR2 SYDVKM. Unmatched junction bases numbered 9, after V lost 6 bases and J lost 3 bases. The protocol was immunoSEQ multiplex PCR, while the TCRdb copy is restricted to in-frame clones and leaves out a portion. The table has 350,000 to 400,000 clones, almost 90% seen once; the top ten hold around 7%. The sample comprised peripheral blood. This receptor was identified in a man aged 18 to 30 with active or convalescent COVID-19. This sequence joins TRBV28 and TRBJ2-1, with TRBD1 matching 9 bases. CDR3 nucleotide sequence: TGTGCCAGCAGCTCCTCCGGGACAGGGTACTACAATGAGCAGTTCTTC. Translating gives CASSSSGTGYYNEQFF.